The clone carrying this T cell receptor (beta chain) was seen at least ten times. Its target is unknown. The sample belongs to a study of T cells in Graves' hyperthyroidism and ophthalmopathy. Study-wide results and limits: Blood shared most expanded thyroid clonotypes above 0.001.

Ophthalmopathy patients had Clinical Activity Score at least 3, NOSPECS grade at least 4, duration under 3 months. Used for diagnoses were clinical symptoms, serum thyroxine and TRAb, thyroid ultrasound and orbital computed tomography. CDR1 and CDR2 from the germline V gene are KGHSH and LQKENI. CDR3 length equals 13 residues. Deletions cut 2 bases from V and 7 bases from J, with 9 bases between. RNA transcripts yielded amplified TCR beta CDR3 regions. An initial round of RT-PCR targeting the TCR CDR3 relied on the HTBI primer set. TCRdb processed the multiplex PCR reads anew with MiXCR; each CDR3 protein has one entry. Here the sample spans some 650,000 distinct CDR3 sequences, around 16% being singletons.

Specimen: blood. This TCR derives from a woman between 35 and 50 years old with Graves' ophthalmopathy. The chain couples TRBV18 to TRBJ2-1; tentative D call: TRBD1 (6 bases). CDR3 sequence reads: CASSPGTLNEQFF. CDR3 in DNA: TGTGCCAGCTCACCAGGGACATTGAATGAGCAGTTCTTC.